A selection of T cell receptor beta chains follows, all from one sample in a study of shared clonotypes between healthy human individuals. Assay: immunoSEQ multiplex PCR; the TCRdb copy retains only in-frame clones and omits some. The data hold some 2 million clones, with less than 95% observed a single time. The specimen was naive CD8+ T cells sorted from blood. The receptors originated from a man in his late teens or twenties in good health. CDR3s leave out the opening cysteine and the closing phenylalanine or tryptophan.

AISDPALPQDTQY TRBV10-3
ASARSSYNEQF TRBV12-5
ATGAGDTQY TRBV10-3
ASSVRGLHTDTQY TRBV9
ASSPPVGGPGEQY TRBV18
ASSPGTTSTDTQY TRBV28
ASSPPGRLGTYEQY TRBV7-9
ASSLIRGGETQY TRBV28
ASSLGTSGFYEQY TRBV11-2
ASSSVGGETQY TRBV7-8
ATGASLLNYGYT TRBV10-2
ASRQQGTQNGYT TRBV27
ASSVGGYGYT TRBV9
ASSISGSAF TRBV19
ASSVVEDRGPKNQPQH TRBV9
ASSSQGGDYGYT TRBV2
ASSAQGWGYT TRBV9
ASSLRPGTETYEQY TRBV4-1
AWRKDRRYEQY TRBV30
APTTDRANLGFDEQF TRBV30
AISMMDANNEQF TRBV10-3
ASSDGPGGVPEAF TRBV7-6
ASSQPLGEQY TRBV4-1
ASRSAGAGHTIY TRBV9
ASSLRESYNEQF TRBV5-4
ASRTIDGYT TRBV6-5
ASSPGGWDEAF TRBV9
ASSFGGGRNEQF TRBV27
ASSQDLIWDSSSSYNSPLH TRBV4-2
ASSLRASGGYEQY TRBV13
ASSDNSPLH TRBV4-1
ASSLIRIDEQF TRBV11-2